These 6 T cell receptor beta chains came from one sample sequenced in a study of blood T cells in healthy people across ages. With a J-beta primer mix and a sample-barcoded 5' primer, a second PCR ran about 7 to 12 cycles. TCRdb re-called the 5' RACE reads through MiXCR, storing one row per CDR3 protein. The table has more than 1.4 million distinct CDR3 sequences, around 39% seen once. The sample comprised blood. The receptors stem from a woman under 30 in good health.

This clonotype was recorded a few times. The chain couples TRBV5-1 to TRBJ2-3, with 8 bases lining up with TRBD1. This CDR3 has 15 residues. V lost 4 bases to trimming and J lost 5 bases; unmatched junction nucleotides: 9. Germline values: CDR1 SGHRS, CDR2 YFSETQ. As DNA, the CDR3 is TGCGCCAGCAGCCGTGACAGGGGATCATTAGATACGCAGTATTTT. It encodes CASSRDRGSLDTQYF.

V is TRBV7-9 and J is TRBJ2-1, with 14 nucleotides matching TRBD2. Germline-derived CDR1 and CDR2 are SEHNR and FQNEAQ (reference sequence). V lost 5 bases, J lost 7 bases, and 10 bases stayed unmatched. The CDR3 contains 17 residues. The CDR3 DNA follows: TGTGCCAGCAGCCCTTCAATTTGGACTAGCGGGGGGAATGAGCAGTTCTTC. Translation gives CASSPSIWTSGGNEQFF.

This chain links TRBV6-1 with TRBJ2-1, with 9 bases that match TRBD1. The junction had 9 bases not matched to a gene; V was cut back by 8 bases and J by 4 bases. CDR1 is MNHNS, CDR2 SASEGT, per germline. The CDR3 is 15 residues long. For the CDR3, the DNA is TGTGCCAGCGAAGATGACAGGGGGATTTACAATGAGCAGTTCTTC. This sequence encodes CASEDDRGIYNEQFF.

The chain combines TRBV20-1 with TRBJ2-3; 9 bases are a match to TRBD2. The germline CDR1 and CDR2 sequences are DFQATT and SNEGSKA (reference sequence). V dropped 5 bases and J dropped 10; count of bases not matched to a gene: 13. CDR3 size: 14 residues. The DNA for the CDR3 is TGCAGTGCTCGGGAGGTAGCGGGGGCCGGTCCGCAGTATTTT. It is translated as CSAREVAGAGPQYF.

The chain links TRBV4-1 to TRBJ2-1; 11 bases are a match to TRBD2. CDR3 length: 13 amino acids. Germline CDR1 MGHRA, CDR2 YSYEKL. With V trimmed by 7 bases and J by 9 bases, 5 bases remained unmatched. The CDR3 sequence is CASNPGTSGEQFF. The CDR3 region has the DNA TGCGCCAGCAACCCTGGGACTAGCGGTGAGCAGTTCTTC.

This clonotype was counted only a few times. This chain's CDR3 is CASSFGPLDGYTF. The CDR3 DNA reads TGTGCCAGCAGTTTCGGACCGCTCGATGGCTACACCTTC. This chain joins TRBV6-5 and TRBJ1-2; D remains ambiguous. Germline V gives CDR1 MNHEY, CDR2 SVGAGI. The CDR3 loop spans 13 amino acids. V shed 4 bases and J shed 6 bases, with 12 bases lying between them.